The 26 T cell receptor beta chains presented below share a single source sample, sequenced in a study of shared clonotypes between healthy human individuals. Produced via immunoSEQ multiplex PCR; TCRdb's table is partial and in-frame only. Among 2 million to 2.5 million clones listed, around 93% were seen once. Sample: naive CD4+ T cells from PBMCs. Subset defined: CD45RA+ positively selected. The receptors stem from a young man in good health. Some clones in this sample may be carry-over from other donors' samples.

On this clone: This sample includes further DNA sequences coding for the same CDR3. V is TRBV29-1 and J is TRBJ2-7, with D uncertain. Germline V gene lookup returns CDR1 SQVTM and CDR2 ANQGSEA. This CDR3 region has 12 residues. Trimming pared 4 bases from V and 1 base from J, leaving 8 bases between. The chain's CDR3 is CSVGRGSYEQYF. Here the CDR3 DNA reads TGCAGCGTTGGGCGCGGATCCTACGAGCAGTACTTC.

Concerning this clone itself: The same CDR3 can be traced to other DNA sequences in this sample. The rearrangement joins TRBV18 to TRBJ2-7; 7 nucleotides agree with TRBD1. The V and J ends lost 3 bases and 3 bases, in that order; junction bases with no gene match: 5. This CDR3 is built from 14 residues. Germline CDR1 KGHSH, CDR2 LQKENI. This CDR3 reads CASSPQGQSYEQYF. The DNA for the CDR3 is TGTGCCAGCTCACCGCAGGGACAGAGCTACGAGCAGTACTTC.

Regarding this clone: This specimen includes other DNA sequences encoding the same CDR3. The chain uses TRBV18 and TRBJ2-3; 9 bases match TRBD2. The ends lost 3 bases at V and 6 bases at J; junction bases unmatched: 4. Germline-derived CDR1 and CDR2 are KGHSH and LQKENI. This CDR3 is 14 amino acids long. In DNA, the CDR3 is TGTGCCAGCTCACCGGGACTAGCAGAGGATACGCAGTATTTT. Translated, it gives CASSPGLAEDTQYF.

This rearrangement joins TRBV7-2 to TRBJ2-1; D not resolved. This CDR3 contains 13 residues. Trimming removed 1 base from V and 4 bases from J, with 5 bases in between. Per germline, CDR1 SGHTA and CDR2 FQGNSA. CDR3 coding DNA: TGTGCCAGCAGCTTAGGGTTTTACAATGAGCAGTTCTTC. Translation: CASSLGFYNEQFF.

As DNA, the CDR3 is TGTGCCACCAGCAGAGAAGGGGACCCCAGGGGGGAGCAGTACTTC. Its protein is CATSREGDPRGEQYF. This chain connects TRBV15 to TRBJ2-7, with 7 bases fitting TRBD1. Germline lookup yields CDR1 LNHNV and CDR2 YYDKDF (reference sequence). Trimming cost V 0 bases and J 7 bases; bases outside gene matches: 9. This CDR3 has 15 amino acids.

V is TRBV5-1 and J is TRBJ2-1; 9 nucleotides line up with TRBD2. CDR3 size: 15 residues. After removal of 0 bases from V and 10 bases from J, the junction contained 8 bases not matched to a gene. The germline V gene has CDR1 SGHRS and CDR2 YFSETQ. The CDR3 spells CASSLGVAGDTEQFF. The DNA of the CDR3 is TGCGCCAGCAGCTTGGGAGTAGCGGGAGATACGGAGCAGTTCTTC.

This clone was found a few times. J is TRBJ1-2 and V is TRBV19, with no clear D. The germline V gene has CDR1 LNHDA and CDR2 SQIVND (reference sequence). The CDR3 totals 13 residues. The ends were cut back, 11 bases at V and 3 bases at J, with 16 bases in the middle. The CDR3 loop is CADGGGQYYGYTF. CDR3 nucleotide sequence: TGTGCCGACGGAGGAGGGCAGTACTATGGCTACACCTTC.

This chain uses TRBV19 with TRBJ1-5; TRBD1 agrees at 7 bases. Germline CDR1 LNHDA, CDR2 SQIVND (reference sequence). The CDR3 is made up of 17 amino acids. The ends lost 1 base at V and 1 base at J; junction bases unmatched: 7. CDR3 coding DNA: TGTGCCAGTAGTATAGGTTGGGGCAGGGGGAGCAATCAGCCCCAGCATTTT. It codes for CASSIGWGRGSNQPQHF. Full variable domain (remainder filled in from reference TRBV19 and TRBJ1-5): DGGITQSPKYLFRKEGQNVTLSCEQNLNHDAMYWYRQDPGQGLRLIYYSQIVNDFQKGDIAEGYSVSREKKESFPLTVTSAQKNPTAFYLCASSIGWGRGSNQPQHFGDGTRLSIL.

Note on this clone: Other DNA sequences in this sample translate to the same CDR3. The rearrangement links TRBV5-1 to TRBJ2-3; TRBD1 is a possible D gene (6 bases). V was shortened by 1 base and J by 2 bases, with 11 bases between the two germline ends. This CDR3 is 15 amino acids long. Germline CDR1 SGHRS, CDR2 YFSETQ. CDR3 DNA sequence: TGCGCCAGCAGCTTGATGACAGGATCCACAGATACGCAGTATTTT. It encodes CASSLMTGSTDTQYF.

In this sample, this clone turned up once. The V and J genes are TRBV11-3 and TRBJ2-7; 13 positions match TRBD2. The length of the CDR3 is 16 residues. Germline CDR1 and CDR2: SGHNT and YENEEA. Trimming at V came to 5 bases and at J to 2 bases, leaving 6 bases not matched to a gene. In DNA, the CDR3 is TGTGCCAGCAGCCGCACCGGGACTAGCGGGGCCTACGAGCAGTACTTC. It is translated as CASSRTGTSGAYEQYF. The full variable domain, its missing parts supplied by reference TRBV11-3 and TRBJ2-7, is EAGVVQSPRYKIIEKKQPVAFWCNPISGHNTLYWYLQNLGQGPELLIRYENEEAVDDSQLPKDRFSAERLKGVDSTLKIQPAELGDSAVYLCASSRTGTSGAYEQYFGPGTRLTVT.

V usage is TRBV7-9 and J usage is TRBJ1-3; D perhaps matches TRBD1 (5 bases). This CDR3 has 17 residues. Germline V CDR1 and CDR2: SEHNR, FQNEAQ (reference sequence). V was trimmed by 5 bases and J by 4 bases, leaving 21 bases between them. The CDR3 DNA is TGTGCCAGCAGCCCACCCGGCGGGGCCACCTCAGGAAACACCATATATTTT. Its protein is CASSPPGGATSGNTIYF.

This clone is a singleton in its sample. The chain is built from TRBV11-2 and TRBJ2-1, with D possibly being TRBD2 (6 bases). Trimming removed 2 bases from V and 2 bases from J, with 16 bases in between. This CDR3 comprises 17 residues. The germline gives CDR1 SGHAT, CDR2 FQNNGV. The CDR3 coding sequence is TGTGCCAGCAGCTTACCGGGGACTCCGATTCCCTACAATGAGCAGTTCTTC. Protein product: CASSLPGTPIPYNEQFF. The complete variable domain, with remaining parts taken from reference TRBV11-2 and TRBJ2-1, reads EAGVAQSPRYKIIEKRQSVAFWCNPISGHATLYWYQQILGQGPKLLIQFQNNGVVDDSQLPKDRFSAERLKGVDSTLKIQPAKLEDSAVYLCASSLPGTPIPYNEQFFGPGTRLTVL.

The V and J genes are TRBV7-8 and TRBJ2-7; no clear D gene. Per germline, CDR1 SGHVS and CDR2 FQNEAQ. The V and J ends lost 1 base and 3 bases respectively, with 10 bases between them. The CDR3 extends over 14 amino acids. The chain's CDR3 is CASSLVESGYEQYF. The DNA of the CDR3 is TGTGCCAGCAGCTTAGTAGAGTCCGGCTACGAGCAGTACTTC.

The chain uses TRBV12-5 and TRBJ1-2, with D possibly matching TRBD1 (5 bases). V lost 1 base and J 7 bases, leaving 13 bases between the germline ends. The CDR3 has 14 amino acids. CDR1 LGHNT and CDR2 FRNRAP come from the germline V gene. The CDR3 here is CASGLGTGAGGYTF. CDR3 nucleotide sequence: TGTGCTAGTGGTTTGGGCACTGGGGCGGGTGGCTACACCTTC.

The V gene is TRBV5-6, the J gene TRBJ1-3, with TRBD1 identical over 7 bases. Per germline, CDR1 SGHDT and CDR2 YYEEEE. V dropped 5 bases and J dropped 4; count of bases not matched to a gene: 6. The length of the CDR3 is 14 residues. CDR3 in amino acids: CASSFGGQGNTIYF. The CDR3 DNA sequence: TGTGCCAGCAGTTTCGGGGGACAGGGAAACACCATATATTTT.

This clone was counted between two and nine times. V gene TRBV4-2 combines with J gene TRBJ1-2, with a weak D call TRBD1 (5 bases). Germline lookup yields CDR1 LGHNA and CDR2 YNFKEQ. The CDR3 is 15 residues long. Trimming left V 3 bases short and J 5 bases short, with 16 bases between. The CDR3 spells CASSQPQGFGYGYTF. The CDR3, as DNA: TGTGCCAGCAGCCAGCCTCAGGGTTTTGGATATGGCTACACCTTC.

This chain links TRBV27 with TRBJ1-6; D is uncertain. Trimming pared 1 base from V and 5 bases from J, leaving 12 bases between. Looked up from germline, CDR1 is MNHEY and CDR2 is SMNVEV (reference sequence). There are 16 residues in the CDR3. Here the CDR3 DNA reads TGTGCCAGCAGTTTATTCGTTCGGCAGAATAATTCACCCCTCCACTTT. This codes for CASSLFVRQNNSPLHF.

This clone was picked up one time. The gene calls are TRBV9 and TRBJ2-2; tentative D call: TRBD2 (6 bases). The CDR3 length is 16 residues. Germline V gives CDR1 SGDLS, CDR2 YYNGEE. Trimming pared 4 bases from V and 1 base from J, leaving 14 bases between. In DNA form, the CDR3 reads TGTGCCAGCAGCCCACTCGGGAGTCAGAACACCGGGGAGCTGTTTTTT. Translating gives CASSPLGSQNTGELFF.

This clone has just one count. V usage is TRBV7-9 and J usage is TRBJ1-2, with a tentative D call TRBD1 (6 bases). Trimming took off 7 bases at V and 1 base at J, with 19 bases between the two ends. In germline, CDR1 is SEHNR, CDR2 FQNEAQ (reference sequence). The length of the CDR3 is 16 residues. The CDR3 DNA reads TGTGCCAGCACCCAGCCCCGGGGGGCGAGTAACTATGGCTACACCTTC. Its protein is CASTQPRGASNYGYTF.

The V gene is TRBV10-3, the J gene TRBJ2-3, with 14 bases matching TRBD2. The germline CDR1 and CDR2 sequences are ENHRY and SYGVKD. This CDR3 contains 16 residues. J was trimmed by 3 bases and V by 5 bases; bases with no gene match: 4. CDR3 in amino acids: CAISPGLAGVTDTQYF. The DNA for the CDR3 is TGTGCCATCAGTCCGGGACTAGCGGGAGTGACAGATACGCAGTATTTT.

This clone was recorded once. V gene TRBV7-2 combines with J gene TRBJ2-7; 8 bases are a match to TRBD2. Germline V CDR1 and CDR2: SGHTA, FQGNSA. V was clipped by 5 bases and J by 6 bases; unmatched bases: 9. The CDR3 covers 14 residues. The CDR3 is CASSAGSGRGEQYF. In nucleotides, the CDR3 is TGTGCCAGCAGCGCTGGGAGCGGGAGAGGCGAGCAGTACTTC.

The chain links TRBV4-3 to TRBJ1-6; 7 bases line up with TRBD1. Germline V gene data show CDR1 as LGHNA and CDR2 as YSLEER. This CDR3 contains 17 residues. The junction had 7 bases not matched to a gene; V was cut back by 3 bases and J by 2 bases. The CDR3: CASSHLGGGTYNSPLHF. In DNA form, the CDR3 reads TGCGCCAGCAGCCACTTAGGGGGCGGCACCTATAATTCACCCCTCCACTTT.

The rearrangement links TRBV19 to TRBJ2-1; TRBD2 might be the D (6 bases). V dropped 3 bases and J dropped 12 bases, with 12 bases sitting between them. The CDR3 length is 12 residues. Germline CDR1 and CDR2: LNHDA and SQIVND (reference sequence). In nucleotides, the CDR3 is TGTGCCAGTAGTATCGCGACTAGTCGGCAGTTCTTC. It codes for CASSIATSRQFF.

The chain recombines TRBV4-2 with TRBJ2-7, with D unclear. V was cut by 4 bases and J by 2 bases, with 15 bases left in between. Germline loops: CDR1 LGHNA, CDR2 YNFKEQ. The CDR3 runs to 15 residues. The CDR3 is CASSRLAVIAYEQYF. Here the CDR3 DNA reads TGTGCCAGCAGCCGTCTGGCTGTCATCGCCTACGAGCAGTACTTC.

Notes on this clone: The same CDR3 also results from other DNA sequences found in this sample. The rearrangement joins TRBV5-1 to TRBJ2-5; TRBD1 aligns across 7 bases. The CDR3 contains 15 residues. V shed 0 bases and J 2 bases; nucleotides not matched to a gene: 4. Per the germline V gene, CDR1 is SGHRS and CDR2 is YFSETQ. The CDR3 here is CASSLVAGGQETQYF. In nucleotides, the CDR3 is TGCGCCAGCAGCTTGGTGGCAGGGGGTCAAGAGACCCAGTACTTC.

The gene calls are TRBV28 and TRBJ1-2; D is unresolved. The CDR3 is made up of 11 amino acids. Germline CDR1 and CDR2: MDHEN and SYDVKM. Trimming removed 1 base from V and 8 bases from J, with 5 bases in between. CDR3 residues: CASSLLGGYTF. As DNA, the CDR3 is TGTGCCAGCAGTTTATTGGGCGGCTACACCTTC.